These T cell receptor beta chains were read from a single sample in a study of early T cells in non-severe SARS-CoV-2 infection. One entry per CDR3 protein results from TCRdb running MiXCR on the 5' RACE reads. The sample carries 30,000 to 40,000 distinct CDR3 sequences, roughly 5.7% recorded once. Sequenced material: whole blood. The receptors shown here come from an adult who was a healthcare worker with PCR-confirmed SARS-CoV-2 infection or an uninfected control (not recorded which). Both conserved end residues are part of each CDR3. Fields, in order: clone size, V gene, D gene, J gene, CDR3 protein, CDR3 DNA. D genes are given only for firm matches. The size field is filled for only some rows; it gives once, few, many or a size class.

clone size: -; V gene: TRBV5-6; D gene: -; J gene: TRBJ1-3; CDR3 protein: CASSLVPSSENTIYF; CDR3 DNA: TGTGCCAGCAGCTTGGTTCCGAGCTCTGAAAACACCATATATTTT
clone size: many; V gene: TRBV7-2; D gene: -; J gene: TRBJ2-5; CDR3 protein: CASSLAGTTQETQYF; CDR3 DNA: TGTGCCAGCAGCTTAGCCGGGACAACCCAAGAGACCCAGTACTTC
clone size: -; V gene: TRBV5-1; D gene: -; J gene: TRBJ2-2; CDR3 protein: CASSGGLTRTGELFF; CDR3 DNA: TGCGCCAGCAGCGGCGGACTTACGCGCACCGGGGAGCTGTTTTTT
clone size: -; V gene: TRBV12-3/TRBV12-4; D gene: -; J gene: TRBJ2-1; CDR3 protein: CASSPGNLGEQFF; CDR3 DNA: TGTGCCAGCAGTCCTGGGAACCTCGGTGAGCAGTTCTTC
clone size: many; V gene: TRBV19; D gene: -; J gene: TRBJ2-1; CDR3 protein: CASSPRRPGVYNEQFF; CDR3 DNA: TGTGCCAGTAGCCCCCGGCGGCCGGGAGTCTACAATGAGCAGTTCTTC
clone size: -; V gene: TRBV7-6; D gene: -; J gene: TRBJ2-5; CDR3 protein: CASSLGQLETQYF; CDR3 DNA: TGTGCCAGCAGCTTAGGCCAATTAGAGACCCAGTACTTC
clone size: few; V gene: TRBV2; D gene: TRBD2; J gene: TRBJ2-1; CDR3 protein: CASSEALGLAGGPYNEQFF; CDR3 DNA: TGTGCCAGCAGTGAAGCGCTGGGACTAGCGGGGGGGCCGTACAATGAGCAGTTCTTC
clone size: many; V gene: TRBV7-9; D gene: TRBD1; J gene: TRBJ2-6; CDR3 protein: CASRTPGQGASGANVLTF; CDR3 DNA: TGTGCCAGCAGGACCCCGGGACAGGGAGCCTCTGGGGCCAACGTCCTGACTTTC
clone size: many; V gene: TRBV7-8; D gene: TRBD2; J gene: TRBJ2-3; CDR3 protein: CASSSAAGGDTQYF; CDR3 DNA: TGTGCCAGCAGCTCCGCGGCGGGAGGGGATACGCAGTATTTT
clone size: few; V gene: TRBV11-2; D gene: -; J gene: TRBJ2-5; CDR3 protein: CASTPRLGAGYQETQYF; CDR3 DNA: TGTGCCAGCACCCCCAGGTTGGGGGCGGGTTACCAAGAGACCCAGTACTTC
clone size: -; V gene: TRBV19; D gene: -; J gene: TRBJ1-5; CDR3 protein: CASQTGHGNQPQHF; CDR3 DNA: TGTGCCAGCCAGACAGGACATGGCAATCAGCCCCAGCATTTT
clone size: few; V gene: TRBV7-9; D gene: -; J gene: TRBJ2-5; CDR3 protein: CASSPDGGTQYF; CDR3 DNA: TGTGCCAGCAGCCCGGACGGTGGGACCCAGTACTTC
clone size: many; V gene: TRBV18; D gene: TRBD2; J gene: TRBJ2-3; CDR3 protein: CASSPQGTSVEDTQYF; CDR3 DNA: TGTGCCAGCTCACCACAGGGGACTAGCGTGGAAGATACGCAGTATTTT
clone size: -; V gene: TRBV7-2; D gene: -; J gene: TRBJ2-3; CDR3 protein: CASSLVATQVGDTQYF; CDR3 DNA: TGTGCCAGCAGCTTAGTCGCCACCCAAGTGGGTGATACGCAGTATTTT
clone size: few; V gene: TRBV7-8; D gene: -; J gene: TRBJ1-4; CDR3 protein: CASSFQPTNEKLFF; CDR3 DNA: TGTGCCAGCAGCTTTCAACCAACTAATGAAAAACTGTTTTTT
clone size: -; V gene: TRBV18; D gene: TRBD2; J gene: TRBJ2-7; CDR3 protein: CASSPPTSGGRQYF; CDR3 DNA: TGTGCCAGCTCACCACCGACTAGCGGGGGGCGGCAGTACTTC
clone size: -; V gene: TRBV7-8; D gene: TRBD1; J gene: TRBJ2-1; CDR3 protein: CASSLRDRGPYNEQFF; CDR3 DNA: TGTGCCAGCAGCTTACGGGACAGGGGGCCCTACAATGAGCAGTTCTTC
clone size: -; V gene: TRBV6-2/TRBV6-3; D gene: TRBD1; J gene: TRBJ1-1; CDR3 protein: CASRPTQGGTEAFF; CDR3 DNA: TGTGCCAGCAGGCCTACTCAGGGGGGCACTGAAGCTTTCTTT
clone size: many; V gene: TRBV6-2/TRBV6-3; D gene: -; J gene: TRBJ2-7; CDR3 protein: CASTLRGAPTYEQYF; CDR3 DNA: TGTGCCAGCACCTTGAGAGGAGCCCCTACCTACGAGCAGTACTTC
clone size: many; V gene: TRBV7-9; D gene: -; J gene: TRBJ1-1; CDR3 protein: CASSLTGEAFF; CDR3 DNA: TGTGCCAGCAGCCTTACAGGGGAAGCTTTCTTT
clone size: many; V gene: TRBV14; D gene: -; J gene: TRBJ2-5; CDR3 protein: CASSQVRGETQYF; CDR3 DNA: TGTGCCAGCAGCCAAGTTAGGGGAGAGACCCAGTACTTC
clone size: many; V gene: TRBV18; D gene: -; J gene: TRBJ2-1; CDR3 protein: CASSPDSFNEQFF; CDR3 DNA: TGTGCCAGCTCGCCGGACAGCTTCAATGAGCAGTTCTTC
clone size: -; V gene: TRBV5-1; D gene: -; J gene: TRBJ2-7; CDR3 protein: CASSFGQPSYEQYF; CDR3 DNA: TGCGCCAGCAGCTTTGGACAGCCGAGCTACGAGCAGTACTTC
clone size: -; V gene: TRBV5-4; D gene: TRBD2; J gene: TRBJ2-1; CDR3 protein: CASSRISGSTSEQFF; CDR3 DNA: TGTGCCAGCAGCCGGATTAGCGGGTCGACAAGTGAGCAGTTCTTC
clone size: many; V gene: TRBV4-3; D gene: TRBD1; J gene: TRBJ1-3; CDR3 protein: CASSQAPGQGGGNTIYF; CDR3 DNA: TGCGCCAGCAGCCAAGCCCCGGGACAGGGAGGGGGAAACACCATATATTTT
clone size: -; V gene: TRBV24-1; D gene: -; J gene: TRBJ2-3; CDR3 protein: CATSDPRTVTDTQYF; CDR3 DNA: TGTGCCACCAGTGATCCACGGACAGTCACAGATACGCAGTATTTT
clone size: many; V gene: TRBV6-6; D gene: TRBD1; J gene: TRBJ1-6; CDR3 protein: CASNGPGQDYSPLHF; CDR3 DNA: TGTGCCAGCAATGGCCCGGGACAGGACTATTCACCCCTCCACTTT
clone size: -; V gene: TRBV7-9; D gene: TRBD2; J gene: TRBJ2-2; CDR3 protein: CASSPGLGGTGELFF; CDR3 DNA: TGTGCCAGCAGCCCGGGACTAGGAGGCACCGGGGAGCTGTTTTTT
clone size: few; V gene: TRBV21-1; D gene: -; J gene: TRBJ2-7; CDR3 protein: CASSKVPYEQYF; CDR3 DNA: TGTGCCAGCAGCAAAGTCCCATACGAGCAGTACTTC
clone size: few; V gene: TRBV20-1; D gene: -; J gene: TRBJ1-2; CDR3 protein: CSAKTYGYTF; CDR3 DNA: TGCAGTGCTAAGACTTATGGCTACACCTTC
clone size: many; V gene: TRBV11-2; D gene: -; J gene: TRBJ2-3; CDR3 protein: CASSRVSHTDTQYF; CDR3 DNA: TGTGCCAGCAGCCGAGTCAGCCACACAGATACGCAGTATTTT
clone size: many; V gene: TRBV30; D gene: -; J gene: TRBJ2-5; CDR3 protein: CAYTGTRNQETQYF; CDR3 DNA: TGTGCCTACACCGGGACTCGAAATCAAGAGACCCAGTACTTC
clone size: many; V gene: TRBV18; D gene: TRBD1; J gene: TRBJ1-2; CDR3 protein: CASSPGQAENYGYTF; CDR3 DNA: TGTGCCAGCTCACCCGGACAGGCTGAAAACTATGGCTACACCTTC
clone size: many; V gene: TRBV7-2; D gene: TRBD1; J gene: TRBJ2-2; CDR3 protein: CASSWTGETGELFF; CDR3 DNA: TGTGCCAGCTCCTGGACAGGGGAGACCGGGGAGCTGTTTTTT
clone size: many; V gene: TRBV3-1; D gene: -; J gene: TRBJ1-2; CDR3 protein: CASSQGGRVANYGYTF; CDR3 DNA: TGTGCCAGCAGCCAAGGAGGGAGGGTAGCTAACTATGGCTACACCTTC